This T cell receptor (beta chain) was captured in a study of tumour-infiltrating T cells in Burkitt lymphoma. In the study overall: Repertoire clonality predicted overall and progression-free survival.

Some clones are missing from TCRdb's copy, which holds only in-frame ones; the method was immunoSEQ multiplex PCR. This sample carries about 16,000 clones, around four fifths of them seen once, and the ten largest clones take 2.1%. The germline V gene encodes CDR1 SGHDT and CDR2 YYEEEE. The length of the CDR3 is 14 residues. Turning to this clone: One end of the junction fails to match germline, which may point to a read error.

V and J are TRBV5-6 and TRBJ2-1; D unresolved. This receptor was identified in a human donor with diffuse large B-cell lymphoma. The sample comprised tumor tissue. The CDR3 coding sequence is TGTACCAGCAGCTTTGGCGGCTCCTACAATGAGCAGTTCTTC. Translating gives CTSSFGGSYNEQFF. Drawing the rest from reference TRBV5-6 and TRBJ2-1, the complete variable domain is DAGVTQSPTHLIKTRGQQVTLRCSPKSGHDTVSWYQQALGQGPQFIFQYYEEEERQRGNFPDRFSGHQFPNYSSELNVNALLLGDSALYLCTSSFGGSYNEQFFGPGTRLTVL.